This T cell receptor (beta chain) was sequenced for a study of T cell changes during pregnancy in multiple sclerosis. Assay: immunoSEQ multiplex PCR; the TCRdb copy retains only in-frame clones and omits some. The sample shows 75,000 to 100,000 clones, 90% of them seen only once. The germline V gene encodes CDR1 DFQATT and CDR2 SNEGSKA (reference sequence). The V end was cut by 7 bases, the J end by 10 bases, with 14 bases between. The CDR3 runs 11 residues. V and J are TRBV20-1 and TRBJ2-1; the D is unclear. Sequences were derived from peripheral blood, sampled in the second trimester of pregnancy. The clonotype was recovered from a female donor in good health, enrolled as a control in a pregnancy study. CDR3 loop: CSGSVIGEQFF. Written as DNA, the CDR3 is TGCAGTGGGTCTGTGATCGGGGAGCAGTTCTTC.